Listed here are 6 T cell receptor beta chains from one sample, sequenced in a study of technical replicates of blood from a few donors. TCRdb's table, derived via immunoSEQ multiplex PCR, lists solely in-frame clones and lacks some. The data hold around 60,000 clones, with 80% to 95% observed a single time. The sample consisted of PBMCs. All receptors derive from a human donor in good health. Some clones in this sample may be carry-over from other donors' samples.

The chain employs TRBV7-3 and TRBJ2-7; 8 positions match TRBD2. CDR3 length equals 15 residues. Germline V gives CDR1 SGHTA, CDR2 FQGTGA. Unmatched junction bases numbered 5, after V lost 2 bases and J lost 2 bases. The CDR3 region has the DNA TGTGCCAGCAGCTTACAAGCGGGGGCTACCTACGAGCAGTACTTC. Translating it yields CASSLQAGATYEQYF. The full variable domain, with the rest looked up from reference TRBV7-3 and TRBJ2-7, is GAGVSQTPSNKVTEKGKYVELRCDPISGHTALYWYRQSLGQGPEFLIYFQGTGAADDSGLPNDRFFAVRPEGSVSTLKIQRTERGDSAVYLCASSLQAGATYEQYFGPGTRLTVT.

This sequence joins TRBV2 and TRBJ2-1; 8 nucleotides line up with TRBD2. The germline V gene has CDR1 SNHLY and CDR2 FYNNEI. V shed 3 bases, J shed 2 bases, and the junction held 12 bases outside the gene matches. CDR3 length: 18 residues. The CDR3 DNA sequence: TGTGCCAGCAGTGACCCCCTAGCGGGCTATCCGACCTACAATGAGCAGTTCTTC. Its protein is CASSDPLAGYPTYNEQFF.

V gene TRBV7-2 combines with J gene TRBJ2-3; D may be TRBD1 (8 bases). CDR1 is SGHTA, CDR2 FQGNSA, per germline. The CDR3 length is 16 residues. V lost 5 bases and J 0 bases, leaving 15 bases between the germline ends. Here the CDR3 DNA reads TGTGCCAGCAGCCGGGGGGACAGGCGGAGCACAGATACGCAGTATTTT. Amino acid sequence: CASSRGDRRSTDTQYF.

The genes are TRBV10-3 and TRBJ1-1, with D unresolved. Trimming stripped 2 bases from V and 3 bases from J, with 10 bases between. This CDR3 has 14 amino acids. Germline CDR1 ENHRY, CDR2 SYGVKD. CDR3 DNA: TGTGCCATCAGTGAGAGGCGGGGTGACACTGAAGCTTTCTTT. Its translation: CAISERRGDTEAFF.

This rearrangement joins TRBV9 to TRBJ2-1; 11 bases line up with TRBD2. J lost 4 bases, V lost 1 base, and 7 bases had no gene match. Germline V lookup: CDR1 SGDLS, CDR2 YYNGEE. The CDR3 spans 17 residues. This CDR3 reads CASSVTTTSGAYNEQFF. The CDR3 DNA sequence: TGTGCCAGCAGCGTAACAACGACTAGCGGGGCTTACAATGAGCAGTTCTTC.

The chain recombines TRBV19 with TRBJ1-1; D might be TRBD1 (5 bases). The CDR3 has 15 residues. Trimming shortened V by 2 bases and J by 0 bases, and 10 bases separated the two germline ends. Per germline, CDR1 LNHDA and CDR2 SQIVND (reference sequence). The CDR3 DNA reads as TGTGCCAGTAGTATACAGGGCGCCATGAACACTGAAGCTTTCTTT. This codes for CASSIQGAMNTEAFF.